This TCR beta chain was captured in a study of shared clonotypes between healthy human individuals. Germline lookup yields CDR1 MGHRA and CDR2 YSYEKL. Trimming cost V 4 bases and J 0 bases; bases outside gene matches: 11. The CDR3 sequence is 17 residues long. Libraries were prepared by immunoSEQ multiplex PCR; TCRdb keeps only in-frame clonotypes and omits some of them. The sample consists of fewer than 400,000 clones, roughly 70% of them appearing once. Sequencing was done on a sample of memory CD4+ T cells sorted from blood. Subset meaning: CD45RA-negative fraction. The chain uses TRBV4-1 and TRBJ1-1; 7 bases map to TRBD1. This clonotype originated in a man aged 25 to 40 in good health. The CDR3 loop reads CASSLRWRGRLNTEAFF. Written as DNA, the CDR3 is TGCGCCAGCAGCCTCCGTTGGAGGGGGCGCTTGAACACTGAAGCTTTCTTT.